The 21 T cell receptor beta chains given below trace back to one sample, sequenced in a study of spatial heterogeneity in lung cancer. Overall study results and limits: Expanded alpha and beta TCR counts within tumors tracked tumor mutation counts.

One entry per CDR3 protein results from TCRdb running MiXCR on the 5' RACE reads. The repertoire holds 16,000 or so distinct CDR3 sequences, approximately 6.8% seen once, with around 20% in the top ten. Time point here: sample taken at primary tumor resection. The antigens for these receptors are not known. The source was lung tumor tissue, collected at surgery. Receptors were obtained from a female donor with early-stage non-small cell lung cancer.

Within the sample, this clonotype is medium-sized. This beta chain turned up in a library designed for alpha chains; as an off-target read, its abundance says little. This chain uses TRBV2 with TRBJ2-5, with 14 bases aligning to TRBD2. The germline gives CDR1 SNHLY, CDR2 FYNNEI. Unmatched junction bases numbered 3, after V lost 5 bases and J lost 4 bases. CDR3 length equals 15 residues. DNA for the CDR3: TGTGCCAGCAGTCCGACTAGCGGGGGGGCAGAGACCCAGTACTTC. Its translation: CASSPTSGGAETQYF.

This clonotype was found many times. The size of this beta chain means little, since it is a stray read in a library made for alpha chains. V and J are TRBV5-1 and TRBJ2-5; D remains ambiguous. Germline CDR1 and CDR2: SGHRS and YFSETQ. Trimming left V 4 bases short and J 1 base short, with 5 bases between. The CDR3 has 12 amino acids. CDR3 nucleotide sequence: TGCGCCAGCAGCGCCAGCCAAGAGACCCAGTACTTC. Its protein product is CASSASQETQYF.

For this clonotype: This may be a read error, as it is one base from a much larger clone. In a library made to pick up alpha chains, this beta chain is a stray read with a size that means little. The chain joins TRBV5-4 to TRBJ1-2; maybe TRBD1 (6 bases). CDR1 is SGHNT, CDR2 YYREEE, per germline (reference sequence). CDR3 length: 18 residues. The CDR3 protein is CAGRWGHNTGRPFYGYTF. The DNA of the CDR3 is TGTGCCGGCAGGTGGGGGCACAATACTGGCAGGCCTTTCTATGGCTACACCTTC.

On this clonotype: A library made for alpha chains picked up this beta chain off target, so its size means little. The chain uses TRBV20-1 and TRBJ2-5; D is perhaps TRBD1 or TRBD2 (6 bases each). With 4 bases removed from V and 4 bases from J, the gap between germline ends came to 19 bases. CDR1 is DFQATT, CDR2 SNEGSKA, per germline (reference sequence). The CDR3 covers 15 residues. The CDR3 region has the DNA TGCAGTGCTAATCCTAGCGTAGGGGGGCGAGAGACCCAGTACTTC. It codes for CSANPSVGGRETQYF.

This clonotype was counted at least ten times. Within a library made for alpha chains, this beta chain is off target, and its count is uninformative. The J gene is TRBJ1-2, the V gene TRBV12-5; no clear D. The CDR3 loop spans 12 amino acids. Trimming removed 5 bases from V and 7 bases from J, with 11 bases in between. In germline, CDR1 is LGHNT, CDR2 FRNRAP. The CDR3 reads CASGGLYGGYTF. As DNA, the CDR3 is TGTGCTAGTGGTGGCCTCTATGGTGGCTACACCTTC.

By sample fraction, this clonotype is medium-sized. Being off target in a library aimed at alpha chains, this beta chain has a size of little meaning. The chain uses TRBV6-6 and TRBJ2-1, with a possible D match to TRBD1 (6 bases). The V gene's germline CDR1 is MNHNY and CDR2 SVGAGI (reference sequence). The CDR3 spans 11 residues. V was pared by 2 bases and J by 10 bases, with 6 bases between. CDR3 sequence (DNA): TGTGCCAGCAGTTACGACAGGGAGCAGTTCTTC. Translating gives CASSYDREQFF.

In this sample, this clonotype turned up many times. With the library built for alpha chains, this beta chain is off target and its frequency is not meaningful. The chain couples TRBV5-1 to TRBJ1-1, with D perhaps matching TRBD1 (6 bases). CDR1 and CDR2 from the germline V gene are SGHRS and YFSETQ. V lost 1 base, J lost 11 bases, and 12 bases lay in between. The CDR3 consists of 12 residues. CDR3 region: CASSLKGEWAFF. The CDR3 coding sequence is TGCGCCAGCAGCTTGAAGGGGGAGTGGGCTTTCTTT. Looking up the rest from reference TRBV5-1 and TRBJ1-1 gives the full variable domain: KAGVTQTPRYLIKTRGQQVTLSCSPISGHRSVSWYQQTPGQGLQFLFEYFSETQRNKGNFPGRFSGRQFSNSRSEMNVSTLELGDSALYLCASSLKGEWAFFGQGTRLTVV.

This clonotype was observed at least ten times. A library made for alpha chains picked up this beta chain off target, so its size means little. The rearrangement joins TRBV12-3 or TRBV12-4 to TRBJ2-1; 14 nucleotides align to TRBD2. The junction had 5 bases not matched to a gene; V was cut back by 4 bases and J by 9 bases. The CDR3 covers 15 residues. This CDR3 is CASSWGLAGEGEQFF. Here the CDR3 DNA reads TGTGCCAGCAGTTGGGGACTAGCGGGGGAGGGTGAGCAGTTCTTC.

This clonotype was observed at least ten times. Because this beta chain is a stray read in a library intended to capture alpha chains, its abundance should not be given much weight. V is TRBV7-9 and J is TRBJ2-1; 9 bases map to TRBD2. Trimming cost V 5 bases and J 7 bases; bases outside gene matches: 9. Germline CDR1 reads SEHNR; CDR2 reads FQNEAQ (reference sequence). The CDR3 runs 15 residues. The CDR3 DNA sequence: TGTGCCAGCAGCCCCGTGGCTAGCGGGGTAAATGAGCAGTTCTTC. The encoded protein is CASSPVASGVNEQFF.

In the case of this clonotype: In a library made to pick up alpha chains, this beta chain is a stray read with a size that means little. The rearrangement uses TRBV29-1 and TRBJ1-2, with 8 bases identical to TRBD1. Germline values: CDR1 SQVTM, CDR2 ANQGSEA. The CDR3 extends over 14 amino acids. The V gene end was trimmed by 6 bases and the J gene end by 14 bases; junction bases not matched to a gene: 20. The CDR3 region is CSVTPGGRPQMRTF. The CDR3 nucleotides read TGCAGCGTGACCCCAGGGGGCCGTCCCCAGATGCGGACCTTC.

This clonotype has more than one count but fewer than ten. One end of the junction fails to match germline, which may point to a read error. A library prepared for alpha chains yielded this beta chain as an off-target read; its size is of little meaning. The chain couples TRBV7-7 to TRBJ1-4; unclear D gene. This CDR3 spans 17 amino acids. The germline V gene encodes CDR1 SSHAT and CDR2 FNYEAQ (reference sequence). Here the CDR3 DNA reads TGTGCTAGCAGCCCCCGCCCGGGTCCGGGGATAAATGAAAAACTGTTTTTT. It translates to CASSPRPGPGINEKLFF.

This clonotype appeared many times. Within a library made for alpha chains, this beta chain is off target, and its count is uninformative. V usage is TRBV7-3 and J usage is TRBJ2-2, with D uncertain. Deletions cut 0 bases from V and 5 bases from J, with 10 bases between. This CDR3 spans 15 amino acids. In germline, CDR1 is SGHTA, CDR2 FQGTGA. The CDR3 DNA reads TGTGCCAGCAGCTTAACGCAATCGTGGACCGGGGAGCTGTTTTTT. Its protein product is CASSLTQSWTGELFF.

About this clonotype: This beta chain appears as a stray read in a library generated for alpha chains; its size is not informative. The chain employs TRBV13 and TRBJ2-3; unclear D gene. Trimming left V 2 bases short and J 6 bases short, with 9 bases between. Looked up from germline, CDR1 is PRHDT and CDR2 is FYEKMQ (reference sequence). This CDR3 has 13 residues. The CDR3: CASSLILSDTQYF. CDR3 bases: TGTGCCAGCAGCTTAATTTTATCCGATACGCAGTATTTT.

This clonotype was recorded many times. This beta chain is off target for a library built for alpha chains, so its abundance means little. This rearrangement joins TRBV30 to TRBJ2-7; 15 nucleotides match TRBD2. The CDR3 sequence is 16 residues long. J lost 6 bases, V lost 2 bases, and 8 bases had no gene match. Germline assignment: CDR1 GTSNPN and CDR2 SVGIG (reference sequence). The CDR3 region has the DNA TGTGCCTGGAGTAATTATGGGACTAGCGGGGGGCCCGAGCAGTACTTC. Protein: CAWSNYGTSGGPEQYF.

Turning to this clonotype: Within a library made for alpha chains, this beta chain is off target, and its count is uninformative. This chain connects TRBV5-1 to TRBJ2-7, with 8 nucleotides matching TRBD2. The CDR3 runs 17 residues. Germline lookup yields CDR1 SGHRS and CDR2 YFSETQ. With 4 bases clipped from V and 0 bases from J, the junction kept 12 bases outside the gene matches. DNA for the CDR3: TGCGCCAGCAGCGGAACAATGGGACTAGGTACCTCCTACGAGCAGTACTTC. Residues: CASSGTMGLGTSYEQYF.

By sample fraction, this clonotype is medium-sized (0.01 to 0.1%). The library was prepared for alpha chains; this beta chain is a stray read, so its frequency means little. The V call is TRBV7-6, the J call TRBJ2-5; unclear D gene. V lost 5 bases to trimming and J lost 1 base, with 11 bases between them. CDR3 length: 14 amino acids. Germline V CDR1 and CDR2: SGHVS, FNYEAQ. The DNA of the CDR3 is TGTGCCAGCAGCCAGACCACTACCCAAGAGACCCAGTACTTC. This codes for CASSQTTTQETQYF.

This clonotype was seen a few times. This beta chain lies outside the target of a library built for alpha chains; its clone size means little. The chain employs TRBV9 and TRBJ2-3; TRBD1 agrees at 7 bases. Trimming removed 4 bases from V and 3 bases from J; junction bases left unmatched: 8. The germline CDR1 and CDR2 sequences are SGDLS and YYNGEE. The CDR3 is made up of 15 amino acids. The CDR3, as DNA: TGTGCCAGCAGCAGCCGGACAGGACAGACAGATACGCAGTATTTT. Its translation is CASSSRTGQTDTQYF.

This clonotype showed up many times. The size of this beta chain means little, since it is a stray read in a library made for alpha chains. The V call is TRBV7-2, the J call TRBJ1-1, with D unclear. The germline V gene has CDR1 SGHTA and CDR2 FQGNSA. The V end was cut by 6 bases, the J end by 10 bases, with 15 bases between. The CDR3 totals 12 residues. The CDR3 nucleotides read TGTGCCAGCAGTCCCGACGGTATTGCAGCTTTCTTT. Encoded protein: CASSPDGIAAFF.

This clonotype was seen repeatedly, ten times or more. This beta chain was picked up by a library intended for alpha chains and is off target, so its count carries little meaning. This chain links TRBV6-5 with TRBJ2-7; 9 positions agree with TRBD1. The CDR3 runs to 14 residues. Germline assignment: CDR1 MNHEY and CDR2 SVGAGI. V lost 6 bases, J lost 3 bases, and 6 bases stayed unmatched. The CDR3 spells CASSRQGGSYEQYF. CDR3 in DNA: TGTGCCAGCAGCCGACAGGGGGGCAGCTACGAGCAGTACTTC.

This clonotype was recorded many times. Because the library targeted alpha chains, this beta chain is an off-target read whose size means little. This chain uses TRBV28 with TRBJ1-2; perhaps TRBD1 as D (6 bases). The CDR3 extends over 13 amino acids. V lost 6 bases and J 3 bases, leaving 11 bases between the germline ends. CDR1 and CDR2 from the germline V gene are MDHEN and SYDVKM. This CDR3 reads CASRGAGDYGYTF. In DNA form, the CDR3 reads TGTGCCAGCAGGGGGGCAGGGGACTATGGCTACACCTTC.

This clonotype occurred a few times. This beta chain turned up in a library designed for alpha chains; as an off-target read, its abundance says little. J is TRBJ2-3 and V is TRBV5-1; 8 bases match TRBD1. J lost 3 bases, V lost 6 bases, and 9 bases had no gene match. Germline-derived CDR1 and CDR2 are SGHRS and YFSETQ. The CDR3 sequence is 15 residues long. The CDR3 here is CASTLMDRETDTQYF. Written as DNA, the CDR3 is TGCGCCAGCACCCTGATGGACAGGGAAACAGATACGCAGTATTTT.